The source of this TCR beta chain is a study of blood T cell repertoires in COVID-19. The table came from immunoSEQ multiplex PCR; TCRdb's copy has only in-frame clones and leaves some out. The sample lists fewer than 100,000 clones, 75% to 95% occurring once. Germline-derived CDR1 and CDR2 are WSHSY and SAAADI. The trim removed 3 bases at V and 5 bases at J, leaving 6 bases unmatched. This CDR3 comprises 16 residues. The rearrangement joins TRBV10-2 to TRBJ2-1, with 11 positions matching TRBD2. The sequence was collected from a woman of 80 years or more with acute or convalescent COVID-19. The sequenced material came from peripheral blood. The CDR3 DNA sequence: TGCGCCAGCAGTGACACTAGCGGGAGTGGAGACAATGAGCAGTTCTTC. Translated, it gives CASSDTSGSGDNEQFF.